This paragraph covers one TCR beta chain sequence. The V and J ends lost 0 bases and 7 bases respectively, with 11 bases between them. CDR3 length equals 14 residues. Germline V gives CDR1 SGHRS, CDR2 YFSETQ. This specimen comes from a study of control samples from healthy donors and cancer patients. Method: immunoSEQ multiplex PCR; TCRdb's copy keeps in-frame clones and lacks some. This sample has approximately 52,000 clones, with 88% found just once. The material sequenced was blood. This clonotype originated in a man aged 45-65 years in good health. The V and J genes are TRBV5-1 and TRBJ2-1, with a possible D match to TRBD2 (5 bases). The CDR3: CASSLGLAQNEQFF. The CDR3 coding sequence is TGCGCCAGCAGCTTGGGGCTAGCCCAGAATGAGCAGTTCTTC.